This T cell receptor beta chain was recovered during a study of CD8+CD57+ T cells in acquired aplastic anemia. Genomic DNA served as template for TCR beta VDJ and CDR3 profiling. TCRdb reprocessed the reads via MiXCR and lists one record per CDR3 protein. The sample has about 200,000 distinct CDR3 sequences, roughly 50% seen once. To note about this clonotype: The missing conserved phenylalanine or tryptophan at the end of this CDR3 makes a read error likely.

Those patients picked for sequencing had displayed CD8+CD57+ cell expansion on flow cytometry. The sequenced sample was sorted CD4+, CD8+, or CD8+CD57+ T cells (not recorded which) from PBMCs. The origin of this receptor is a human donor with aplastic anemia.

CDR3 sequence: CASSLGLSRDHGELFS. The DNA for the CDR3 is TGTGCCAGCAGCTTAGGGCTATCGAGGGATCACGGGGAGCTGTTTTCT. The J gene is TRBJ2-2, the V gene TRBV7-8; maybe TRBD2 (5 bases). The germline V gene has CDR1 SGHVS and CDR2 FQNEAQ. The CDR3 is 16 amino acids. The ends were cut back, 1 base at V and 7 bases at J, with 16 bases in the middle.